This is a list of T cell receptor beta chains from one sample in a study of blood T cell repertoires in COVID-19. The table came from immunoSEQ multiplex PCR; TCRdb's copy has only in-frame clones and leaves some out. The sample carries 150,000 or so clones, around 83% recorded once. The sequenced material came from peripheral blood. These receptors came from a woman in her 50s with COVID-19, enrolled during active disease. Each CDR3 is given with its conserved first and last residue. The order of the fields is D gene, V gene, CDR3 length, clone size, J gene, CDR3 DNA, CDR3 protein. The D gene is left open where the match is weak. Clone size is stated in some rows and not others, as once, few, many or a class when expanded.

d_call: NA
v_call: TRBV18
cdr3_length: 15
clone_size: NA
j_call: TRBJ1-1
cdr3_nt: TGTGCCAGCTCACCACTTCTAGACAGCTGGACTGAAGCTTTCTTT
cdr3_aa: CASSPLLDSWTEAFF

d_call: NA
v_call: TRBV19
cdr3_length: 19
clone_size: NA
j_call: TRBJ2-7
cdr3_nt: TGTGCCAGTAGTATAGACGGTTCAGGGGCGAAAAGGAGCTCCTACGAGCAGTACTTC
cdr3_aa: CASSIDGSGAKRSSYEQYF

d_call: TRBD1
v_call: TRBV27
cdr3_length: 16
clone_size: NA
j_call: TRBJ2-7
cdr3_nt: TGTGCCAGCAGTCCCCCCTTGGGGACAGGGGTTTACGAGCAGTACTTC
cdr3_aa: CASSPPLGTGVYEQYF

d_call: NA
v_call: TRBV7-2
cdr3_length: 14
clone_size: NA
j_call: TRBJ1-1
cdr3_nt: TGTGCCAGCAGCTTTCGGGGTAGCGGCACTGAAGCTTTCTTT
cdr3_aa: CASSFRGSGTEAFF

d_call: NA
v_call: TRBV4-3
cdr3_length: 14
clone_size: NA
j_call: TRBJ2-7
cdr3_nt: TGCGCCAGCAGCCAAGATAGCAGGGGTCACGAGCAGTACTTC
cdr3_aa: CASSQDSRGHEQYF

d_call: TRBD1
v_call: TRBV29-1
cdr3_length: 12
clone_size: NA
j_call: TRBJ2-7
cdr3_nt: TGCAGCGTGGGACAGGGTTCTGGGGAGCAGTACTTC
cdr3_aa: CSVGQGSGEQYF

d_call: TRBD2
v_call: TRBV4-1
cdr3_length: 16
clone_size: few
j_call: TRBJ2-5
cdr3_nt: TGCGCCAGCAGGAACTTAGCGGGGGGGCCGGTGGAGACCCAGTACTTC
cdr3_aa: CASRNLAGGPVETQYF

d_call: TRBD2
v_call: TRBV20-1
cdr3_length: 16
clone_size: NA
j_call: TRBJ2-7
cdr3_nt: TGCAGTGCTAGTTCTAGCGGGGGGTTTTCCTCCTACGAGCAGTACTTC
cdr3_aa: CSASSSGGFSSYEQYF

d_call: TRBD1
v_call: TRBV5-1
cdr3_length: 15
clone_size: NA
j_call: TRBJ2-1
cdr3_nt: TGCGCCAGCAGCTACACAGGGGGCGCGTACAATGAGCAGTTCTTC
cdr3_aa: CASSYTGGAYNEQFF

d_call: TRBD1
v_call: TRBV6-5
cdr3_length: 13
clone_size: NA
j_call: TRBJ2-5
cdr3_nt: TGTGCCAGCAGTTACGACAGGGGAGAGACCCAGTACTTC
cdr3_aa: CASSYDRGETQYF

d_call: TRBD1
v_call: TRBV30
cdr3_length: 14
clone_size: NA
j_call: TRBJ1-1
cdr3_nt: TGTGCCTGGAACCGGGGACAGGGATCTACTGAAGCTTTCTTT
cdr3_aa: CAWNRGQGSTEAFF

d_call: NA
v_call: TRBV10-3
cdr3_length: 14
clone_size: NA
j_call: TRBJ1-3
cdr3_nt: TGTGCCATCAGTGGACAGGAAGCCGGAAACACCATATATTTT
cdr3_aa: CAISGQEAGNTIYF

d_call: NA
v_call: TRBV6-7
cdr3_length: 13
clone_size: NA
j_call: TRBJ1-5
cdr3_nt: TGTGCCAGCAGTTCGGGGAAGGGTCAGCCCCAGCATTTT
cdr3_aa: CASSSGKGQPQHF

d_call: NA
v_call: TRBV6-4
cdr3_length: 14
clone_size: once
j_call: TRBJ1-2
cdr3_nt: TGTGCCAGCACCAAGGACGCGGGGGACTATGGCTACACCTTC
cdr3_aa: CASTKDAGDYGYTF

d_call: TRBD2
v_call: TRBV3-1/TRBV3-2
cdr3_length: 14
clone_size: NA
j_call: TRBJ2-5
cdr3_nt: TGTGCCAGCAGCCATAAGGCGGGGGGGGAGACCCAGTACTTC
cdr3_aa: CASSHKAGGETQYF

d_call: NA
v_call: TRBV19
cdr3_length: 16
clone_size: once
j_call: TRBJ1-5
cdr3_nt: TGTGCCAGTAGTAATCAGGCAGGGGAAAGCAATCAGCCCCAGCATTTT
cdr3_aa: CASSNQAGESNQPQHF

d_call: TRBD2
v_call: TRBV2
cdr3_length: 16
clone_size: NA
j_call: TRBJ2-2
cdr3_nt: TGTGCCAGCAGTGCTTGGGGAGCGGGGGCCACCGGGGAGCTGTTTTTT
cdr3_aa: CASSAWGAGATGELFF

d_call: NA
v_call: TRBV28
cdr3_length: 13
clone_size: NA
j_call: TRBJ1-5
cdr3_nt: TGTGCCAGCAGTTTCAATGTATTGAGGCCCCAGCATTTT
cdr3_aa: CASSFNVLRPQHF

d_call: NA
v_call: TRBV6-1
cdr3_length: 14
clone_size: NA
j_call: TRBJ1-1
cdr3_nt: TGTGCCAGCAGTGAATGGGTGTCTGGACAAGAAGCTTTCTTT
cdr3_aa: CASSEWVSGQEAFF

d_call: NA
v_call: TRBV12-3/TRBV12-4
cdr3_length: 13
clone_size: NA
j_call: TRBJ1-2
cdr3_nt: TGTGCCAGCAGTCCCGGGAAGGTCTATGGCTACACCTTC
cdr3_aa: CASSPGKVYGYTF

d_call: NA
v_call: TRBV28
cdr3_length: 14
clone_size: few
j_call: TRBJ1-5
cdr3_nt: TGTGCCAGCAGGGCACCCAAGGTGGGCCAGCCCCAGCATTTT
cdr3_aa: CASRAPKVGQPQHF

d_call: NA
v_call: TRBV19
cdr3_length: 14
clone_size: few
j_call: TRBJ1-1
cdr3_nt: TGTGCCAGTATGGAGGACAGTATGAACACTGAAGCTTTCTTT
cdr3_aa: CASMEDSMNTEAFF

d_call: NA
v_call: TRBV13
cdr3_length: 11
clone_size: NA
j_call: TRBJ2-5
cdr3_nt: TGTGCCAGCAGCTTCTTGGAGACCCAGTACTTC
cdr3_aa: CASSFLETQYF

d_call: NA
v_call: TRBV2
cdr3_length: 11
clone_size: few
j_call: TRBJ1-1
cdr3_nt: TGTGCCAGCAGACTGGAGGGTGAAGCTTTCTTT
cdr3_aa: CASRLEGEAFF

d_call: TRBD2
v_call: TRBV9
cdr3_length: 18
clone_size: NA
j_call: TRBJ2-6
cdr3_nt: TGTGCCAGCAGCGTAGGGCCAGCGGGGGCGTCTGGGGCCAACGTCCTGACTTTC
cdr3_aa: CASSVGPAGASGANVLTF

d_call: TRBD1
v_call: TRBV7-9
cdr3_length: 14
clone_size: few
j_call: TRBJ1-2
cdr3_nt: TGTGCCAGCAGCAGATCCGGGACAGGGGGAGGCTACACCTTC
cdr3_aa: CASSRSGTGGGYTF

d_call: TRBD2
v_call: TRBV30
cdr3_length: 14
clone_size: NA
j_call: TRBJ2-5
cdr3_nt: TGTGCCTGGAGTCTAGCGGGGGGCCGGGGGACCCAGTACTTC
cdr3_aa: CAWSLAGGRGTQYF

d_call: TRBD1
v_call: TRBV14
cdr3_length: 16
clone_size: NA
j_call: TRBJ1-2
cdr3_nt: TGTGCCAGCAGCCAAGGGCCTGGGACAGCCGGGGATGGCTACACCTTC
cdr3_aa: CASSQGPGTAGDGYTF

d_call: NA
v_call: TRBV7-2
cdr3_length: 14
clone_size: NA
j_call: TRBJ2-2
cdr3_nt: TGTGCCAGCAGCTTATCTGGGAGTACCGGGGAGCTGTTTTTT
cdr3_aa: CASSLSGSTGELFF

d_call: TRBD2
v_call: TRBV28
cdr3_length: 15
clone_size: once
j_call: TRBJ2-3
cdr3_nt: TGTGCCAGCAGTTTCGTGTCGGGGGGGCCAGATACGCAGTATTTT
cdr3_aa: CASSFVSGGPDTQYF

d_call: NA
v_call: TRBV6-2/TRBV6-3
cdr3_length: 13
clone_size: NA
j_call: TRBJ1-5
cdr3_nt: TGTGCCAGCAGTTTGGACAGTAATCAGCCCCAGCATTTT
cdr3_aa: CASSLDSNQPQHF

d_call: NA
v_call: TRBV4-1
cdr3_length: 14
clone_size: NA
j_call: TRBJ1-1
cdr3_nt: TGCGCCAGCAGCCAATCTAACAGGGTCACTGAAGCTTTCTTT
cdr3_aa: CASSQSNRVTEAFF

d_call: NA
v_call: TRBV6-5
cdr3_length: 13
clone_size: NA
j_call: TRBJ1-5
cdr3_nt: TGTGCCAGTCGAGAACAGGGAAATCAGCCCCAGCATTTT
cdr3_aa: CASREQGNQPQHF

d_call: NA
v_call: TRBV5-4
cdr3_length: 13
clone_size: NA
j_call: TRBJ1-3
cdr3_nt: TGTGCCAGCAGCACCAGCTCTGGAAACACCATATATTTT
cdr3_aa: CASSTSSGNTIYF

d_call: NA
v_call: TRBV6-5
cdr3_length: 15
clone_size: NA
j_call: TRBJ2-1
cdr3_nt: TGTGCCAGCAGTCCACCCGGGACACACTACAATGAGCAGTTCTTC
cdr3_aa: CASSPPGTHYNEQFF

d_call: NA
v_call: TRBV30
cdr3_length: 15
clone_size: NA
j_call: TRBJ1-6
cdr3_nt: TGTGCCTGGGGTTTACAGGGCTCCTATAATTCACCCCTCCACTTT
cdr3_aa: CAWGLQGSYNSPLHF

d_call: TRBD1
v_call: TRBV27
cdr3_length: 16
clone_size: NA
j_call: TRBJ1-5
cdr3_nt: TGTGCCAGCAGTTTATCCCCGGGACAGGCCGATCAGCCCCAGCATTTT
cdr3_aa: CASSLSPGQADQPQHF

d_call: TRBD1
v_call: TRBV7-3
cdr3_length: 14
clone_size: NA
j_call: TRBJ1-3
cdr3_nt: TGTGCCAGCAGCCCCGACAGGGGTGGAAACACCATATATTTT
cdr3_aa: CASSPDRGGNTIYF

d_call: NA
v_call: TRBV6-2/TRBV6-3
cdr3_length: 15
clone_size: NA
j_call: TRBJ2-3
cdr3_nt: TGTGCCAGCAGCCCGGGGCATGGGGACACAGATACGCAGTATTTT
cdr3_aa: CASSPGHGDTDTQYF

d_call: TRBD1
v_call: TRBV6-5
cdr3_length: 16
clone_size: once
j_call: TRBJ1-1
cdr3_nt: TGTGCCAGCAGTTATGAACAGGGGGCCTTGAACACTGAAGCTTTCTTT
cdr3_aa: CASSYEQGALNTEAFF

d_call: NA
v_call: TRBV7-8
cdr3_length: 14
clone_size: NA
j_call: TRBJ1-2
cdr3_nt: TGTGCCAGCAGCTCTCTGGGAGGGGTAGAGGGCTACACCTTC
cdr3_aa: CASSSLGGVEGYTF

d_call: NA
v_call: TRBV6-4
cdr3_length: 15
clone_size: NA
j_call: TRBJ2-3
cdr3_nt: TGTGCCAGCAAAGATCTGGCGGGGACCGGGGATACGCAGTATTTT
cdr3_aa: CASKDLAGTGDTQYF

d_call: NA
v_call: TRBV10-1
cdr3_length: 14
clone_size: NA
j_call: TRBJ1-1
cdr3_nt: TGCGCCAGCATAATCTACTCTTTGAACACTGAAGCTTTCTTT
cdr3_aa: CASIIYSLNTEAFF

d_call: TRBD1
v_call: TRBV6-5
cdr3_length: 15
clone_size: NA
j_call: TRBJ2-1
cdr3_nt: TGTGCCAGCAGTTACCCGGGACAGGCCTACAATGAGCAGTTCTTC
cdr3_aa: CASSYPGQAYNEQFF

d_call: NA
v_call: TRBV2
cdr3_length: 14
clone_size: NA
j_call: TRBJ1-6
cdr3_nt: TGTGCCAGCAGTAACCAGGGTATAGGGTCACCCCTCCACTTT
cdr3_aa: CASSNQGIGSPLHF

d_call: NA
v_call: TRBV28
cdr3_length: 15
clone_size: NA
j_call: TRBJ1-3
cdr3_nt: TGTGCCAGCAGTTTGGACTCATACTCTGGAAACACCATATATTTT
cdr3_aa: CASSLDSYSGNTIYF

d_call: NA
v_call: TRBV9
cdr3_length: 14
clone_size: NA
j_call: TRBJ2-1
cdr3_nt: TGTGCCAGCAGCGCTTTCGGTGCCTACAATGAGCAGTTCTTC
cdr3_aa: CASSAFGAYNEQFF

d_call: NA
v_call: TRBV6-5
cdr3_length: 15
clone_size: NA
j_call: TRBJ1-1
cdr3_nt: TGTGCCAGCAGTAGAGAGGAGGAGCTGAACACTGAAGCTTTCTTT
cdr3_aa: CASSREEELNTEAFF

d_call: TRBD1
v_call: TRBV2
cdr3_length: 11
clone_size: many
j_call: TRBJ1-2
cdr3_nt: TGTGCCAGCGGACAGGGCTATGGCTACACCTTC
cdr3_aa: CASGQGYGYTF

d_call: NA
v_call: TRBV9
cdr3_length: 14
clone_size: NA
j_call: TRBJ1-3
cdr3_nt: TGTGCCAGCACATCGGCCGGGGGTGGAAACACCATATATTTT
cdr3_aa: CASTSAGGGNTIYF

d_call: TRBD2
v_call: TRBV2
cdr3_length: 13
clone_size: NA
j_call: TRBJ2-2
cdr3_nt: TGTGCCAGCAGGGGACTAGCGCCCGGGGAGCTGTTTTTT
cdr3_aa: CASRGLAPGELFF

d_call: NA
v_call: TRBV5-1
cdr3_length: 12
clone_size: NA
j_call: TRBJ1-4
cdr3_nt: TGCGCGGGCTGTGCAACTAATGAAAAACTGTTTTTT
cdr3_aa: CAGCATNEKLFF